The rows below give T cell receptor beta chains drawn from one sample of a study of cytomegalovirus exposure and HLA in healthy donors. Using immunoSEQ multiplex PCR, the repertoire was profiled, and TCRdb retains in-frame clones only, with some absent. Of approximately 50,000 clones detected, 65% to 90% appear once; the ten largest clones hold approximately 4.3%. The sequenced sample was PBMCs. All receptors derive from a man aged 25 to 40 in good health and CMV-seronegative. The CDR3 runs from the conserved cysteine through the conserved F or W. D genes are given only for firm matches. Size values are once, few and many counts, or a class for expanded clones, and some rows have none.

abundance	j_gene	d_gene	len	v_gene	CDR3nt	CDR3aa
-	TRBJ1-3	-	16	TRBV5-1	TGCGCCAGCAGCCCATGGGGGGTCCTCTCTGGAAACACCATATATTTT	CASSPWGVLSGNTIYF
once	TRBJ1-3	-	16	TRBV9	TGTGCCAGCAGCGTAGACTCACAGGTGTCTGGAAACACCATATATTTT	CASSVDSQVSGNTIYF
-	TRBJ1-5	-	15	TRBV27	TGTGCCAGCAGTTCCTTGAGTCGGAGCAATCAGCCCCAGCATTTT	CASSSLSRSNQPQHF
-	TRBJ2-7	-	15	TRBV19	TGTGCCAGTAGTATAGCCCTCGGAGACAGCCGCGAGCAGTACTTC	CASSIALGDSREQYF
-	TRBJ1-1	TRBD1	16	TRBV9	TGTGCCAGCAACCCCCAGACAGGGGTGCTGAACACTGAAGCTTTCTTT	CASNPQTGVLNTEAFF
-	TRBJ2-1	TRBD1	16	TRBV7-3	TGTGCCAGCAGCTTAGGTGACAGGGGGCGGTGGAATGAGCAGTTCTTC	CASSLGDRGRWNEQFF
-	TRBJ2-7	TRBD1	18	TRBV7-7	TGTGCCAGCAGCCTACCCCTCACACTCGGGACAGGCCCCTACGAGCAGTACTTC	CASSLPLTLGTGPYEQYF
-	TRBJ2-5	-	14	TRBV5-1	TGCGCCAGCAGCTTGACAGGAAACCAAGAGACCCAGTACTTC	CASSLTGNQETQYF
-	TRBJ2-7	-	14	TRBV5-4	TGTGCCAGCAGCTTGGGGGCACACCGCTACGAGCAGTACTTC	CASSLGAHRYEQYF
-	TRBJ1-1	-	13	TRBV7-2	TGTGCCAGCAGAATACAGGGGAACACTGAAGCTTTCTTT	CASRIQGNTEAFF
once	TRBJ2-5	-	12	TRBV6-5	TGTGCCAGCAGCGAAGACGGGGAGACCCAGTACTTC	CASSEDGETQYF
-	TRBJ1-5	-	14	TRBV2	TGTGCCAGCAGAGAGGGTCTTAGCAATCAGCCCCAGCATTTT	CASREGLSNQPQHF
-	TRBJ1-2	-	12	TRBV7-9	TGTGCCACCGAAGGGGCTAACTATGGCTACACCTTC	CATEGANYGYTF
-	TRBJ2-1	-	13	TRBV5-4	TGTGCCAGCAGCTTGACAACTAGGGATGAGCAGTTCTTC	CASSLTTRDEQFF
-	TRBJ2-5	-	13	TRBV5-4	TGTGCCAGCAGCTTTACTAGTGGAGAGACCCAGTACTTC	CASSFTSGETQYF
-	TRBJ1-6	TRBD1	15	TRBV7-9	TGTTCCAGCAGCTTAGGAGCAGGGGGGAATTCACCCCTCCACTTT	CSSSLGAGGNSPLHF
-	TRBJ1-2	TRBD1	15	TRBV25-1	TGTGCCAGCAGTGAAGGTTACAGGGGGCAGTTTGGCTACACCTTC	CASSEGYRGQFGYTF
-	TRBJ2-3	-	13	TRBV18	TGTGCCAGCTCACCCTGGAGGATCGATACGCAGTATTTT	CASSPWRIDTQYF
-	TRBJ2-7	-	11	TRBV11-2	TGTGCCAGCAGCTTAGAAACTAGGGAGTACTTC	CASSLETREYF
-	TRBJ1-1	TRBD1	15	TRBV9	TGTGCCAGCAGCCCAGAAGGGACAGGGTTGACTGAAGCTTTCTTT	CASSPEGTGLTEAFF
-	TRBJ2-5	TRBD1	17	TRBV7-9	TGTGCCAGCAGCTTAAGGGCAGGGGGCCGGGGCCAAGAGACCCAGTACTTC	CASSLRAGGRGQETQYF
-	TRBJ2-2	TRBD1	15	TRBV6-5	TGTGCCAGCAGTTTTACCGACAGGGGGACCGGGGAGCTGTTTTTT	CASSFTDRGTGELFF
-	TRBJ2-7	-	16	TRBV11-2	TGTGCCAGCAGCTTAGGTAGGGCTAGCTCCGGGTACGAGCAGTACTTC	CASSLGRASSGYEQYF
once	TRBJ2-7	-	14	TRBV19	TGTGCCAGTAGTGAATATGGTTGGTCGGGAGAGCAGTACTTC	CASSEYGWSGEQYF
-	TRBJ2-5	TRBD2	16	TRBV6-6	TGTGCCAGCAGCATCGGGACTAGCGGGAGTACGGAGACCCAGTACTTC	CASSIGTSGSTETQYF
-	TRBJ1-6	-	15	TRBV10-1	TGCGCCAGCAGTGAGGGGAGGCCTGGGTATTCACCCCTCCACTTT	CASSEGRPGYSPLHF
-	TRBJ1-1	-	14	TRBV5-6	TGTGCCAGCAGCCCGACTGTCATGAACACTGAAGCTTTCTTT	CASSPTVMNTEAFF
once	TRBJ2-5	-	13	TRBV5-1	TGCGCCAGCAGCTTGGAAAGGGAGGAGACCCAGTACTTC	CASSLEREETQYF
-	TRBJ2-3	-	16	TRBV9	TGTGCCAGCAGCCTAGGGGGCGGGGAGGGGGCAGATACGCAGTATTTT	CASSLGGGEGADTQYF
-	TRBJ2-4	-	12	TRBV2	TGTGCCAGCAGTTTTAATGTAGACATTCAGTACTTC	CASSFNVDIQYF
-	TRBJ1-4	-	16	TRBV7-9	TGTGCCAGCAGCTCAACTCCGGGACAAATCGGAGAAAAACTGTTTTTT	CASSSTPGQIGEKLFF
-	TRBJ1-1	-	11	TRBV20-1	TGCAGTGCTAGTAGGAGCACTGAAGCTTTCTTT	CSASRSTEAFF
-	TRBJ2-7	-	15	TRBV5-1	TGCGCCAGCAGCTTGGGGAGCTACATTACCTACGAGCAGTACTTC	CASSLGSYITYEQYF
-	TRBJ1-5	TRBD1	14	TRBV14	TGTGCCAGCAGACCCGACAGGGGAGATCAGCCCCAGCATTTT	CASRPDRGDQPQHF
-	TRBJ2-2	TRBD1	16	TRBV7-8	TGTGCCAGCAGCCTCCGGGACAGGGTTATTACCGGGGAGCTGTTTTTT	CASSLRDRVITGELFF
-	TRBJ1-4	TRBD1	16	TRBV5-1	TGCGCCAGCAGCTTGGCTGACAGGGGAACTAATGAAAAACTGTTTTTT	CASSLADRGTNEKLFF
-	TRBJ2-3	TRBD1	17	TRBV29-1	TGCAGCGTTGAGGCCCCGGGGAGACAGGGGGCCACAGATACGCAGTATTTT	CSVEAPGRQGATDTQYF
-	TRBJ1-5	TRBD1	18	TRBV7-9	TGTGCCAGCAGCTTAGCAGGAGGACAGGTGAATAGCAATCAGCCCCAGCATTTT	CASSLAGGQVNSNQPQHF
-	TRBJ2-1	-	16	TRBV19	TGTGCCAGTTCATTCGACGGGGGTAGCTCCTACAATGAGCAGTTCTTC	CASSFDGGSSYNEQFF
-	TRBJ1-1	-	17	TRBV9	TGTGCCAGCAGCGTAGCCGAGGAGGCAGCAACAAACACTGAAGCTTTCTTT	CASSVAEEAATNTEAFF
once	TRBJ1-1	-	14	TRBV5-4	TGTGCCAGCAGCCCGGAGCCCCAAAACACTGAAGCTTTCTTT	CASSPEPQNTEAFF
-	TRBJ1-2	-	12	TRBV6-1	TGTGCCAGCAGCTTCGACTTCTATGGCTACACCTTC	CASSFDFYGYTF
-	TRBJ2-5	TRBD1	15	TRBV19	TGTGCCAGTACTAGGGGGCGGACCTCCCAAGAGACCCAGTACTTC	CASTRGRTSQETQYF
few	TRBJ1-5	-	12	TRBV2	TGTGCCAGCAGTGATTCCCTTCAGCCCCAGCATTTT	CASSDSLQPQHF
-	TRBJ1-1	TRBD1	13	TRBV19	TGTGCCAGTAGGCCAGGGGGCGGGGCAGAAGCTTTCTTT	CASRPGGGAEAFF
-	TRBJ2-3	-	16	TRBV5-1	TGCGCCAGCAGCTTGGGATTGAGGGAAAGCACAGATACGCAGTATTTT	CASSLGLRESTDTQYF
few	TRBJ2-7	TRBD2	15	TRBV5-4	TGTGCCAGCAGCTCGACTAGCGGGAGTATCTACGAGCAGTACTTC	CASSSTSGSIYEQYF
-	TRBJ2-1	-	14	TRBV4-3	TGCGCCAGCAGCCTAGCATGGCAGAGGAATGAACAGTTCTTC	CASSLAWQRNEQFF
-	TRBJ1-3	TRBD1	18	TRBV4-1	TGCGCCAGCAGCCAAGGGTTTAGTAGGGGGCGATCTGGAAACACCATATATTTT	CASSQGFSRGRSGNTIYF
-	TRBJ2-1	TRBD2	16	TRBV7-3	TGTGCCAGCAGCCTTAGCGGGGGGGAATCCTACAATGAGCAGTTCTTC	CASSLSGGESYNEQFF
-	TRBJ2-5	TRBD2	15	TRBV5-4	TGTGCCAGCAGATCCGTAGCGGGAGGGGGGGAGACCCAGTACTTC	CASRSVAGGGETQYF
once	TRBJ2-3	-	13	TRBV7-9	TGTTCCAGCGTCCTGGTGGGAGAGGATACGCAGTATTTT	CSSVLVGEDTQYF
few	TRBJ2-7	-	12	TRBV19	TGTGCCAGTAGTAGAGGGAGCTCGGTGCAGTACTTC	CASSRGSSVQYF
-	TRBJ1-2	-	13	TRBV6-4	TGTGCCAGCAGTGAGTCAGGGAGGAACGGCTACACCTTC	CASSESGRNGYTF
-	TRBJ2-7	TRBD2	16	TRBV18	TGTGCCAGCTCACCCGGGACTAGCGGAATTTCCTACGAGCAGTACTTC	CASSPGTSGISYEQYF
few	TRBJ2-3	TRBD1	15	TRBV6-1	TGTGCCAGCAGTGTTTCAACAGGGGGCACAGATACGCAGTATTTT	CASSVSTGGTDTQYF
-	TRBJ1-1	-	14	TRBV6-1	TGTGCCAGCAGGCCGGGACACCTGAACACTGAAGCTTTCTTT	CASRPGHLNTEAFF
-	TRBJ2-1	TRBD2	14	TRBV5-1	TGCGCCAGCGCTAGCGGGAGCTCCTACAATGAGCAGTTCTTC	CASASGSSYNEQFF
-	TRBJ2-7	TRBD1	12	TRBV30	TGTGCTTGGGGGCAGGGGGTGTACGAGCAGTACTTC	CAWGQGVYEQYF